The sequence of this T cell receptor (beta chain) was determined in a study of blood T cell repertoires in COVID-19. Study summary: Specimens from acute and convalescent COVID-19 originated in the United States, Italy and Spain. The analysed material was cDNA or gDNA that came from T cells, B-cell-depleted T cells, or PBMCs.

Method: immunoSEQ multiplex PCR; TCRdb's copy keeps in-frame clones and lacks some. The sample records 250,000 to 300,000 clones, approximately 91% being singletons. Each participant's cohort was designated according to participant-reported clinical history. Two negative PCRs, clearance, or symptom resolution had been documented for recovered Cohort 3 donors. V lost 2 bases to trimming and J lost 3 bases, with 10 bases between them. The germline V gene encodes CDR1 MNHEY and CDR2 SMNVEV (reference sequence). The CDR3 totals 14 residues. This sequence originates from a woman aged 40 to 55 who had recovered from COVID-19. Sequenced: PBMCs or T cells enriched from blood (not recorded which). The chain couples TRBV27 to TRBJ1-1, with D maybe TRBD1 (6 bases). CDR3 sequence (DNA): TGTGCCAGCAGTTTACGGGGGGGGCACACTGAAGCTTTCTTT. Translated: CASSLRGGHTEAFF.